Listed below are T cell receptor beta chains from one sample, sequenced in a study of cytomegalovirus exposure and HLA in healthy donors. Produced via immunoSEQ multiplex PCR; TCRdb's table is partial and in-frame only. The repertoire has some 220,000 clones, 80% to 90% of them found once; the top ten carry around 1%. The sample taken for sequencing was PBMCs. These receptors all stem from a woman under 30 in good health and CMV-seronegative. The CDR3 runs from the conserved cysteine through the conserved F or W. Each record gives: V gene, J gene, clone size, D gene, CDR3 protein, CDR3 DNA. A D gene is named only where the DNA matches it firmly. The size of a clone is reported for some rows only, either as once, few or many, or as a class for expanded clones.

TRBV18	TRBJ1-1	.	.	CASSTSMNTEAFF	TGTGCCAGCTCAACGAGCATGAACACTGAAGCTTTCTTT
TRBV4-3	TRBJ2-4	.	TRBD1	CASSQDLRGLKAKNIQYF	TGCGCCAGCAGCCAAGATCTGAGGGGGCTTAAGGCCAAAAACATTCAGTACTTC
TRBV6-5	TRBJ2-1	.	TRBD2	CASSYSGGGGHEQFF	TGTGCCAGCAGTTACTCGGGGGGGGGAGGTCATGAGCAGTTCTTC
TRBV19	TRBJ1-1	few	TRBD1	CASSPSPGTGDRRTEAFF	TGTGCCAGTAGTCCGTCTCCCGGGACAGGGGATAGGCGGACTGAAGCTTTCTTT
TRBV4-3	TRBJ2-1	.	TRBD2	CASSPGTSGYNEQFF	TGCGCCAGCAGTCCCGGGACTAGCGGATACAATGAGCAGTTCTTC
TRBV25-1	TRBJ1-2	.	.	CASSHGVGGYTF	TGTGCCAGCAGTCACGGGGTCGGGGGCTACACCTTC
TRBV7-2	TRBJ2-5	few	TRBD2	CASSLGGTSGGETQYF	TGTGCCAGCAGCTTAGGTGGGACTAGTGGGGGGGAGACCCAGTACTTC
TRBV25-1	TRBJ1-4	.	.	CASSSSYDGTREKLFF	TGTGCCAGCAGTTCATCCTACGACGGGACACGAGAAAAACTGTTTTTT
TRBV9	TRBJ1-2	once	.	CASSVVSGSYGYTF	TGTGCCAGCAGCGTAGTTTCGGGGAGCTATGGCTACACCTTC
TRBV7-9	TRBJ2-1	.	.	CASSLGTLATYNEQFF	TGTGCCAGCAGCTTAGGGACACTGGCCACCTACAATGAGCAGTTCTTC
TRBV6-1	TRBJ1-1	.	.	CASSEDRQNTEAFF	TGTGCCAGCAGTGAGGACAGACAAAACACTGAAGCTTTCTTT
TRBV27	TRBJ2-1	.	TRBD2	CASSFGLAGGREQFF	TGTGCCAGCAGTTTTGGCCTAGCGGGGGGACGAGAGCAGTTCTTC
TRBV9	TRBJ1-1	.	.	CASSGSAEDTEAFF	TGTGCCAGCAGCGGGAGTGCGGAGGACACTGAAGCTTTCTTT
TRBV11-2	TRBJ1-1	.	.	CASSLYTEAFF	TGTGCCAGCAGCTTATACACGGAAGCTTTCTTT
TRBV27	TRBJ1-1	once	.	CASSLGGARAEAFF	TGTGCCAGCAGTTTGGGAGGGGCGCGGGCTGAAGCTTTCTTT
TRBV19	TRBJ2-2	.	TRBD1	CAANPDREGPGELFF	TGTGCCGCTAACCCCGACAGGGAAGGGCCCGGGGAGCTGTTTTTT
TRBV18	TRBJ2-7	.	.	CASSPPTSRGANYEQYF	TGTGCCAGCTCACCACCTACCAGCCGGGGGGCAAATTACGAGCAGTACTTC
TRBV5-1	TRBJ2-1	.	TRBD2	CASSQTSGGANEQFF	TGCGCCAGCAGCCAGACTAGCGGGGGGGCCAATGAGCAGTTCTTC
TRBV2	TRBJ2-2	.	.	CAVILRAEVAGELFF	TGTGCCGTGATTCTCCGGGCGGAGGTGGCCGGGGAGCTGTTTTTT
TRBV5-4	TRBJ2-7	once	TRBD2	CASSLVGAGERYF	TGTGCCAGCAGCTTGGTTGGGGCGGGGGAGCGGTACTTC
TRBV4-3	TRBJ2-3	.	.	CASSQDWRGRTDTQYF	TGCGCCAGCAGCCAAGATTGGCGGGGGCGCACAGATACGCAGTATTTT
TRBV4-1	TRBJ2-1	.	TRBD2	CASSAPPGAGGYNEQFF	TGCGCCAGCAGCGCCCCCCCCGGGGCGGGGGGGTACAATGAGCAGTTCTTC
TRBV11-2	TRBJ2-6	.	.	CASSLGFGHITPGANVLTF	TGTGCCAGCAGCTTAGGTTTTGGACACATAACCCCTGGGGCCAACGTCCTGACTTTC
TRBV7-2	TRBJ2-7	.	TRBD2	CASSSSSGGSWEQYF	TGTGCCAGCAGCTCCTCTAGCGGGGGGTCGTGGGAGCAGTACTTC
TRBV5-4	TRBJ2-3	.	.	CASSLRRAGRTDTQYF	TGTGCCAGCAGCTTGAGAAGGGCGGGGCGCACAGATACGCAGTATTTT
TRBV27	TRBJ1-5	.	TRBD1	CASSLGTGNQPQHF	TGTGCCAGCAGCCTCGGGACAGGTAATCAGCCCCAGCATTTT
TRBV27	TRBJ1-5	.	.	CASSYSRYQPQHF	TGTGCCAGCAGTTACAGTCGATATCAGCCCCAGCATTTT
TRBV7-9	TRBJ1-2	.	.	CASSLLVGAYGYTF	TGTGCCAGCAGCCTCCTAGTGGGGGCCTATGGCTACACCTTC
TRBV6-5	TRBJ1-2	.	TRBD1	CASRPGQDGYTF	TGTGCCAGCAGACCGGGACAGGACGGCTACACCTTC
TRBV30	TRBJ1-4	.	.	CAWSVLGEKLFF	TGTGCCTGGAGTGTACTCGGTGAAAAACTGTTTTTT
TRBV7-6	TRBJ2-3	.	.	CASSLGGGQGDTQYF	TGTGCCAGCAGCTTAGGGGGGGGGCAGGGAGATACGCAGTATTTT
TRBV6-1	TRBJ2-1	once	.	CASSPSMSNNEQFF	TGTGCCAGCAGTCCCTCTATGAGTAACAATGAGCAGTTCTTC
TRBV2	TRBJ2-3	.	.	CASSDLWGGTDTQYF	TGTGCCAGCAGTGACTTGTGGGGAGGCACAGATACGCAGTATTTT
TRBV2	TRBJ2-7	.	.	CAGLGDGYEQYF	TGTGCCGGCTTAGGGGATGGATACGAGCAGTACTTC
TRBV7-9	TRBJ1-2	few	TRBD1	CASSRQGDYGYTF	TGTGCCAGCAGCCGACAGGGGGACTATGGCTACACCTTC
TRBV11-2	TRBJ2-1	.	TRBD1	CAGQGGDEQFF	TGTGCCGGACAGGGAGGCGATGAGCAGTTCTTC
TRBV4-3	TRBJ2-7	.	.	CASSQDRGYEQYF	TGCGCCAGCAGCCAAGACCGAGGCTACGAGCAGTACTTC
TRBV7-2	TRBJ2-6	.	.	CASSTGRAGANVLTF	TGTGCCAGCAGCACAGGTAGGGCTGGGGCCAACGTCCTGACTTTC
TRBV5-1	TRBJ1-5	.	.	CASSLGQPYQPQHF	TGCGCCAGCAGCTTGGGACAGCCTTATCAGCCCCAGCATTTT
TRBV4-2	TRBJ1-2	.	TRBD1	CASRKTGGNYGYTF	TGTGCCAGCAGGAAGACAGGGGGCAACTATGGCTACACCTTC
TRBV10-1	TRBJ2-1	.	TRBD2	CASSESTSGGANEQFF	TGCGCCAGCAGTGAGTCGACTAGCGGGGGGGCAAATGAGCAGTTCTTC
TRBV19	TRBJ2-7	.	TRBD1	CASSSNSGGAPLEQYF	TGTGCCAGTAGTTCAAACTCAGGGGGTGCCCCCCTCGAGCAGTACTTC
TRBV13	TRBJ2-3	once	.	CASSPQEPSTDTQYF	TGTGCCAGCAGCCCTCAGGAACCAAGCACAGATACGCAGTATTTT
TRBV10-2	TRBJ2-7	.	TRBD2	CASRDTSGSYEQYF	TGCGCCAGCAGGGATACTAGCGGTTCTTACGAGCAGTACTTC
TRBV11-2	TRBJ1-2	.	TRBD1	CASSFDRDFGYTF	TGTGCCAGCAGCTTTGACAGGGACTTCGGCTACACCTTC
TRBV27	TRBJ2-7	.	.	CASSPGTLIYYEQYF	TGTGCCAGCAGTCCCGGGACACTTATCTACTACGAGCAGTACTTC
TRBV7-7	TRBJ2-5	.	TRBD1	CASSKGQGGLETQYF	TGTGCCAGCAGCAAGGGACAGGGAGGTTTAGAGACCCAGTACTTC
TRBV11-2	TRBJ1-4	once	TRBD1	CASRIGTGSKLNEKLFF	TGTGCCAGCAGAATTGGGACAGGGTCGAAGCTAAATGAAAAACTGTTTTTT
TRBV11-3	TRBJ2-5	.	.	CASSQSLWETQYF	TGTGCCAGCAGCCAGTCGTTGTGGGAGACCCAGTACTTC
TRBV18	TRBJ2-7	.	TRBD1	CASSPTDRGKRQYF	TGTGCCAGCTCACCCACGGACAGGGGAAAGCGGCAGTACTTC
TRBV5-6	TRBJ2-1	.	.	CASSLFRGSSYNEQFF	TGTGCCAGCAGCTTGTTTCGGGGGAGCTCCTACAATGAGCAGTTCTTC
TRBV7-2	TRBJ2-2	.	TRBD2	CASSLGLAGDTGELFF	TGTGCCAGCAGCTTGGGACTAGCGGGGGACACCGGGGAGCTGTTTTTT
TRBV27	TRBJ2-1	.	TRBD1	CASSSPGQGYNEQFF	TGTGCCAGCAGTTCCCCGGGACAGGGGTACAATGAGCAGTTCTTC